This TCR beta chain is drawn from a study of blood T cell repertoires in COVID-19. Whole-study context: Nucleic acid was either cDNA or gDNA, and it came from T cells, B-cell-depleted T cells, or PBMCs.

It was during active infection that Seattle patients were enrolled and then longitudinally followed. TCRdb keeps only in-frame clones here, not all; method: immunoSEQ multiplex PCR. The table lists under 450,000 clones, about nine tenths of them singletons. CDR1 and CDR2 from the germline V gene are KGHDR and SFDVKD. The J segment lost 4 bases and the V segment lost 5 bases, leaving 9 bases of the junction unmatched. The CDR3 covers 16 residues. The sequence derives from a woman aged 45-60 years with COVID-19, enrolled during active disease. This chain connects TRBV24-1 to TRBJ2-2; 7 nucleotides line up with TRBD1. Source material: peripheral blood. The CDR3 DNA follows: TGTGCCACCAGTGGACGTCGGACAGGCCTCACCGGGGAGCTGTTTTTT. Amino acids: CATSGRRTGLTGELFF.